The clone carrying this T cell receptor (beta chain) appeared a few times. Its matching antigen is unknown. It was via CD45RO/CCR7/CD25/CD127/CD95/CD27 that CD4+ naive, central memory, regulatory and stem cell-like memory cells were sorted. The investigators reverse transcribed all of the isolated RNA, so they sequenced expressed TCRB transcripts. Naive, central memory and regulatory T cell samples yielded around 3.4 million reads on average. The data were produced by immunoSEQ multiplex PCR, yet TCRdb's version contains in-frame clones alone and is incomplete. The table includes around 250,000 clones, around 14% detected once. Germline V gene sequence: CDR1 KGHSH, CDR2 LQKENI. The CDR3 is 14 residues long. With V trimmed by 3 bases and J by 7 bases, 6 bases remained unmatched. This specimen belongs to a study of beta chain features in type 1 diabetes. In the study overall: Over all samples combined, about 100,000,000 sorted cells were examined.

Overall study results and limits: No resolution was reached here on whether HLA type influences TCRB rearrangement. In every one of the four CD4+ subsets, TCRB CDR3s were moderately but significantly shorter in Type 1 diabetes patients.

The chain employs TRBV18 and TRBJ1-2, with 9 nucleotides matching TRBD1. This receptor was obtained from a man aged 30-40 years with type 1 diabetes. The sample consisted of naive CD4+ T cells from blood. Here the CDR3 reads CASSPGQGILGYTF. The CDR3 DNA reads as TGTGCCAGCTCACCGGGACAGGGAATTCTTGGCTACACCTTC.